This T cell receptor beta chain appears in the sequencing data of a study of CD8 T cells in ankylosing spondylitis. Using its own MiXCR run on the 5' RACE reads, TCRdb lists one record per CDR3 protein. This table has 210,000 or so distinct CDR3 sequences, under 8.5% appearing once. Many counts were recorded for this clonotype. Its specificity is not known. Study-wide results and limits: Made up of 7 to 9 highly homologous variants, a TCR beta motif appeared characteristic of ankylosing spondylitis blood. Earlier literature documents some of the motif variants in reactive arthritis synovial fluid and blood. Clones linked to disease, bearing a CD8+ phenotype, were relatively rare in peripheral blood. The authors reported significant enrichment of disease-linked clones in matched ankylosing spondylitis synovial fluid.

The V and J ends lost 7 bases and 0 bases respectively, with 12 bases between them. The germline gives CDR1 SQVTM, CDR2 ANQGSEA. The CDR3 contains 13 residues. The chain couples TRBV29-1 to TRBJ1-1; weak D call: TRBD1 (6 bases). The clonotype originates from a female donor with ankylosing spondylitis or in good health (not recorded which). Sequences were obtained from blood, either unsorted or a sorted T cell fraction (not recorded which). The CDR3 nucleotides are TGCAGCGCCGGGCAGGGGATGAACACTGAAGCTTTCTTT. Protein sequence: CSAGQGMNTEAFF.